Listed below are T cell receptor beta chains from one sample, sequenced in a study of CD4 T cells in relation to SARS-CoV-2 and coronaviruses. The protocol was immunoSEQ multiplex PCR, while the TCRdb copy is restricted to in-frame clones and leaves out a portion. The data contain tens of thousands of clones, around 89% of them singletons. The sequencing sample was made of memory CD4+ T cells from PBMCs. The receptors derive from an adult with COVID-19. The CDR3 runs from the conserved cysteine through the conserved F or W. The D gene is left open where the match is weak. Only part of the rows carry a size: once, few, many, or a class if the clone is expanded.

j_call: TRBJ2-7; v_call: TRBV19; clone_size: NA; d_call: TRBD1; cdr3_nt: TGTGCCAGTAGACCGGGACAGGGGTCCTACGAGCAGTACTTC; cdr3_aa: CASRPGQGSYEQYF
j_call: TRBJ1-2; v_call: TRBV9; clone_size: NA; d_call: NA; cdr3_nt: TGTGCCAGCGGGGAGGGATGGTCTGATGGCTACACCTTC; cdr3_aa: CASGEGWSDGYTF
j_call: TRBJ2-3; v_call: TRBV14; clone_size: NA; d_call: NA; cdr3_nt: TGTGCCAGCAGCCTCCGGCCGGGAAGGGATACGCAGTATTTT; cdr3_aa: CASSLRPGRDTQYF
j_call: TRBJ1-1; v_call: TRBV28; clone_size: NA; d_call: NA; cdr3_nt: TGTGCCAGCAGTTCGGGGGGTACGGCCTTCGCTGAAGCTTTCTTT; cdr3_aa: CASSSGGTAFAEAFF
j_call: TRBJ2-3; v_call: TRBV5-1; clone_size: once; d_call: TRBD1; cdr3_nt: TGCGCCAGCACTACCTCGAGGGGGACAGGGGGCGCAGATACGCAGTATTTT; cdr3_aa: CASTTSRGTGGADTQYF
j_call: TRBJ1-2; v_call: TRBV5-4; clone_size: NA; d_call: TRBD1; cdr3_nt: TGTGCCAGCAGCTTGAGTGGACAGGGCGAATCCTATGGCTACACCTTC; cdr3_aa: CASSLSGQGESYGYTF
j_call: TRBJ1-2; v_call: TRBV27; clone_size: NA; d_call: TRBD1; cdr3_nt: TGTGCCAGCGGCACAGGGGCGAGGTCTAACTATGGCTACACCTTC; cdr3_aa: CASGTGARSNYGYTF
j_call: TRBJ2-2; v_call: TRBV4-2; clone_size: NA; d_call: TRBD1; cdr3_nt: TGTGCCAGCAGCCAGCCGGGACAGGGGAACACCGGGGAGCTGTTTTTT; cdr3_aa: CASSQPGQGNTGELFF
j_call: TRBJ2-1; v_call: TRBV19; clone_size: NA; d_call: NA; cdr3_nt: TGTGCCAGTAGTGTTACCGGGGTCGCAAAGGATGAGCAGTTCTTC; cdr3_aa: CASSVTGVAKDEQFF
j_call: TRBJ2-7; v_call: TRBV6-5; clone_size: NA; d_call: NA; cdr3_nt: TGTGCCAGCAGTTACGCCGGGGTAGCCTACGAGCAGTACTTC; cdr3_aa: CASSYAGVAYEQYF
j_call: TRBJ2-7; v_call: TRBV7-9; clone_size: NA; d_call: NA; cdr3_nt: TGTGCCAGCAGCCCCCCCTTCAGGACAGCCGTTTACGAGCAGTACTTC; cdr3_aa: CASSPPFRTAVYEQYF
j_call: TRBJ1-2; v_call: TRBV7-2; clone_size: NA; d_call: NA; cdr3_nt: TGTGCCAGCAGCTTAGTTTCGGTTTTGGACGGTCCTAACTATGGCTACACCTTC; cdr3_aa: CASSLVSVLDGPNYGYTF
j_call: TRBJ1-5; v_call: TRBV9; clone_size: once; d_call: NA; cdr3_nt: TGTGCCAGCAGCCCCGCAGGGAGGAATCAGCCCCAGCATTTT; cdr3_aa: CASSPAGRNQPQHF
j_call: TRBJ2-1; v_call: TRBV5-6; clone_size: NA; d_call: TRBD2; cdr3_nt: TGTGCCAGCAGCTTGGATTGGCGGGGGTTACCGAATGAGCAGTTCTTC; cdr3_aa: CASSLDWRGLPNEQFF
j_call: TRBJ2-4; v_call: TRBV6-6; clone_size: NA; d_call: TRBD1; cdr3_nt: TGTGCCAGCAGCCAGGGACAGGGGTTTCCGTACTTC; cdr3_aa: CASSQGQGFPYF
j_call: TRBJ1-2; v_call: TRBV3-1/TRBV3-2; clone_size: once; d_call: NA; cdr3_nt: TGTGCCAGCAGCCCTGGGGGAGGGCACTATGGCTACACCTTC; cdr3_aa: CASSPGGGHYGYTF
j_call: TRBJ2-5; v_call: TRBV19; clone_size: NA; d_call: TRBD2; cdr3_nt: TGTGCCAGTAGTCCCCACGGGGGGGGGACGGGGGCAAGTGAGACCCAGTACTTC; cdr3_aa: CASSPHGGGTGASETQYF
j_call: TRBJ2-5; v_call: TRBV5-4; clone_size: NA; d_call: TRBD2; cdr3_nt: TGTGCCAGCAGCTTGGTCTCCGGACTAGGCCAAGAGACCCAGTACTTC; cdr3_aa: CASSLVSGLGQETQYF
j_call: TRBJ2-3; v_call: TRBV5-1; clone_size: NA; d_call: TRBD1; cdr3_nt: TGCGCCAGCAGCCCCAGGGACAGGGGGTCCACAGATACGCAGTATTTT; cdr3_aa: CASSPRDRGSTDTQYF
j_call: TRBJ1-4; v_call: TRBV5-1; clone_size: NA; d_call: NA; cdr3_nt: TGCGCCAGCAGCAGAGGACGTAATGAAAAACTGTTTTTT; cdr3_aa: CASSRGRNEKLFF
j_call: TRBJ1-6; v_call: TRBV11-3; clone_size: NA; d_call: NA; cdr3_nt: TGTGCCAACAGCTTAGGGTATAATTCACCCCTCCACTTT; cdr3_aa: CANSLGYNSPLHF
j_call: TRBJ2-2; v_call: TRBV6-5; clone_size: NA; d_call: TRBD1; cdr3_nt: TGTGCCAGCAGTCGACAGGGGGCGGACGGGGAGCTGTTTTTT; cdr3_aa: CASSRQGADGELFF
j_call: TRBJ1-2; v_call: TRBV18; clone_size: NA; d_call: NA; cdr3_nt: TGTGCCAGCTCACCGTCCCTTGAGGGGGAAGGCTACACCTTC; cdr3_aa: CASSPSLEGEGYTF
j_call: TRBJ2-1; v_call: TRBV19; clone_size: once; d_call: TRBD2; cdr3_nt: TGTGCCAGTAAAGGGACTAGTCTCCATGAGCAGTTCTTC; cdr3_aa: CASKGTSLHEQFF
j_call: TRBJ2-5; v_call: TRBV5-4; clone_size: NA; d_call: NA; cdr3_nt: TGTGCCAGCAGCCCTGGGACTCCCACCCAGACCCAGTACTTC; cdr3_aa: CASSPGTPTQTQYF
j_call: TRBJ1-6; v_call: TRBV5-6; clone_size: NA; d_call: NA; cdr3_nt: TGTGCCAGCAGCAAGGTGGGGTGGGTGGATTCACCCCTCCACTTT; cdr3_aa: CASSKVGWVDSPLHF
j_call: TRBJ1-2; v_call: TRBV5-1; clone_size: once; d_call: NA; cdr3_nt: TGCGCCAGCAGCGAAGGACAGAACTATGGCTACACCTTC; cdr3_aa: CASSEGQNYGYTF
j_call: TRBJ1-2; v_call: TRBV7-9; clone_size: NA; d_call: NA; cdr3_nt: TGTGCCAGCAGCTTAGAAGGGACCTCTCGGCGGGGCTACACCTTC; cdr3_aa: CASSLEGTSRRGYTF
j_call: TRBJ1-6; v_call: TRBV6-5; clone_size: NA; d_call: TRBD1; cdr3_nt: TGTGCCGGGAGGACAGGGAAAGATTCACCCCTCCACTTT; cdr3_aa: CAGRTGKDSPLHF
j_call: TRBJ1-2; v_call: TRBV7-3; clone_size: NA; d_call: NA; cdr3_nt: TGTGCCAGCAGCTCAACGAGAGGAGGGAACTATGGCTACACCTTC; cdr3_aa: CASSSTRGGNYGYTF